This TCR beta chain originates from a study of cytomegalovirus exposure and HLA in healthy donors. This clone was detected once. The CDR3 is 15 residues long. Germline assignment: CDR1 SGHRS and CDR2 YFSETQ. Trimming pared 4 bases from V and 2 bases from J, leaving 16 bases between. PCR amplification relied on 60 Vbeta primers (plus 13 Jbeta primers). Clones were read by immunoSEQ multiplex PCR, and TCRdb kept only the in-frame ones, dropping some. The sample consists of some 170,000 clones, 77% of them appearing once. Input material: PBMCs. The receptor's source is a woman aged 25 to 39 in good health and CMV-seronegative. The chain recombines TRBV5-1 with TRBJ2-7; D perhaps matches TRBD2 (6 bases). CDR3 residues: CASSPASGPAYEQYF. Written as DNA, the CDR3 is TGCGCCAGCAGCCCGGCGAGCGGGCCCGCCTACGAGCAGTACTTC.